These 6 T cell receptor beta chains were all obtained from the same sample, sequenced in a study of OX40 agonist ivuxolimab in advanced cancers. Library construction relied on the immunoSEQ multiplex PCR assay. The table was pulled from immuneACCESS by TCRdb, which kept in-frame rearrangements only. Such tables lose some clones; where checked, under half of the loss comes from unresolved V genes, and the rest has no known cause. The sample profile shows some 69,000 clones; approximately 90% of them were found once. The ten largest clones add up to roughly 0.54% of the sample. The source material was CD4+ or CD8+ T cells sorted from blood, sampled in a trial of the OX40 agonist ivuxolimab. The receptors were sampled from an adult with an advanced solid tumor such as melanoma, head and neck, liver or kidney cancer.

CDR3 bases: TGTGCCATCAGTGAGGGGTGGGGCCCCGGCGAGCAGTACTTC. Translated: CAISEGWGPGEQYF. This chain uses TRBV10-3 with TRBJ2-7, with D maybe TRBD1 (5 bases). There are 14 residues in the CDR3. V was shortened by 2 bases and J by 6 bases, with 14 bases between the two germline ends. Germline values: CDR1 ENHRY, CDR2 SYGVKD.

The chain uses TRBV29-1 and TRBJ2-1; D call uncertain. V lost 1 base to trimming and J lost 9 bases, with 10 bases between them. The V gene's germline CDR1 is SQVTM and CDR2 ANQGSEA. The CDR3 has 12 amino acids. CDR3 in amino acids: CSVEAVLAEQFF. CDR3 bases: TGCAGCGTTGAAGCCGTCCTCGCTGAGCAGTTCTTC.

The chain couples TRBV10-2 to TRBJ1-1; a weak D match, TRBD1 (5 bases). Germline CDR1 is WSHSY and CDR2 is SAAADI. V lost 3 bases to trimming and J lost 4 bases, with 12 bases between them. This CDR3 is 14 amino acids long. The DNA of the CDR3 is TGCGCCAGCAGTGATCAGGGCTATGGCACTGAAGCTTTCTTT. It encodes CASSDQGYGTEAFF.

The chain uses TRBV12-5 and TRBJ1-5, with D maybe TRBD1 (6 bases). V lost 6 bases, J lost 3 bases, and 15 bases lay in between. CDR1 is LGHNT, CDR2 FRNRAP, per germline. The CDR3 loop spans 15 amino acids. The CDR3 sequence is CASGNRDGNNQPQHF. Here the CDR3 DNA reads TGTGCTAGTGGAAACAGGGACGGGAACAATCAGCCCCAGCATTTT.

The rearrangement uses TRBV6-1 and TRBJ2-7, with 10 bases fitting TRBD2. Trimming took 7 bases from V and 0 from J; bases not matched to a gene: 3. The CDR3 sequence is 14 residues long. Germline loops: CDR1 MNHNS, CDR2 SASEGT. The CDR3 DNA reads as TGTGCCAGCACCGGGACTAGCGTCTCCTACGAGCAGTACTTC. Residues: CASTGTSVSYEQYF.

V usage is TRBV29-1 and J usage is TRBJ1-3; TRBD1 aligns across 7 bases. Germline CDR1 and CDR2: SQVTM and ANQGSEA. The CDR3 has 15 amino acids. V lost 0 bases to trimming and J lost 0 bases; unmatched junction nucleotides: 2. CDR3: CSVEDQGGSGNTIYF. The CDR3 nucleotides read TGCAGCGTTGAAGATCAGGGGGGCTCTGGAAACACCATATATTTT.